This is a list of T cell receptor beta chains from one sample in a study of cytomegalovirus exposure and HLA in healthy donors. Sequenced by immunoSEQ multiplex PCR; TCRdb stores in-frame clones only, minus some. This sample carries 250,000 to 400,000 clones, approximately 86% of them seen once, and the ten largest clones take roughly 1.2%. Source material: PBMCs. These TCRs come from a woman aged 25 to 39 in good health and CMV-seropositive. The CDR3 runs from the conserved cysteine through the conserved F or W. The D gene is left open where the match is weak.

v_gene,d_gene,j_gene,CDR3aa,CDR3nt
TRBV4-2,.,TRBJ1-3,CASSQERSLSGNTIYF,TGTGCCAGCAGCCAAGAAAGGAGCCTCTCTGGAAACACCATATATTTT
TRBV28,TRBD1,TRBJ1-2,CASSLPDRVHYGYTF,TGTGCCAGCAGTTTACCCGACAGGGTCCACTATGGCTACACCTTC
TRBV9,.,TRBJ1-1,CASSADGTNTEAFF,TGTGCCAGCAGCGCGGACGGGACGAACACTGAAGCTTTCTTT
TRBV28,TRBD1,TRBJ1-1,CASSTIGTGETEAFF,TGTGCCAGCAGTACCATTGGGACAGGGGAGACTGAAGCTTTCTTT
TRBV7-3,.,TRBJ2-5,CASSLKGGTPQYF,TGTGCCAGCAGCTTAAAGGGTGGGACTCCCCAGTACTTC
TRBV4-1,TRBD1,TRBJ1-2,CASSLGQGRGYTF,TGCGCCAGCAGCCTGGGACAGGGCCGGGGCTACACCTTC
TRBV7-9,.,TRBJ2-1,CASSPSGTIWVIPNEQFF,TGTGCCAGCAGCCCTTCCGGGACAATCTGGGTTATACCCAATGAGCAGTTCTTC
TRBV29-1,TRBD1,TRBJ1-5,CSVTDRENQPQHF,TGCAGCGTAACGGACAGGGAAAATCAGCCCCAGCATTTT
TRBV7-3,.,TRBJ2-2,CASSSFGTPNTGELFF,TGTGCCAGCAGCTCGTTCGGAACACCGAACACCGGGGAGCTGTTTTTT
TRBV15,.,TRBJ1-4,CATSREQRGAREKLFF,TGTGCCACCAGCAGAGAACAGAGGGGGGCTAGAGAAAAACTGTTTTTT
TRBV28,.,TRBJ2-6,CASMRPGGANVLTF,TGTGCCAGCATGCGACCTGGTGGGGCCAACGTCCTGACTTTC
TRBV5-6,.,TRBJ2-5,CASSTGTVSATQYF,TGTGCCAGCAGCACAGGGACGGTTTCGGCGACCCAGTACTTC